This T cell receptor (beta chain) was recorded in a study of tumor and adjacent non-tumor tissue in lung cancer. The wider study: On average, productive TCRbeta reads reached around 4 million per sample.

The template was RNA from unsorted bulk tissue. More than 3 cm separated this lung sample from the edge of the tumor. Germline values: CDR1 SGHNT, CDR2 YYREEE (reference sequence). This CDR3 contains 15 residues. V was pared by 8 bases and J by 2 bases, with 13 bases of the junction left unmatched. Three rounds of nested PCR, following a modified ARM-PCR protocol, produced the TCRbeta library. Each CDR3 protein is one row after TCRdb ran MiXCR on the multiplex PCR reads. This table holds roughly 74,000 distinct CDR3 sequences, over 65% found once. The chain uses TRBV5-4 and TRBJ2-7, with TRBD2 matching 7 bases. Sequenced material: distant non-tumor lung tissue. The TCR originated in a man in his 70s with non-small cell lung cancer. In DNA, the CDR3 is TGTGCCAGTGGCTGTGGCGCTAGCGGACCCTACGAGCAGTACTTC. Translated, it gives CASGCGASGPYEQYF.